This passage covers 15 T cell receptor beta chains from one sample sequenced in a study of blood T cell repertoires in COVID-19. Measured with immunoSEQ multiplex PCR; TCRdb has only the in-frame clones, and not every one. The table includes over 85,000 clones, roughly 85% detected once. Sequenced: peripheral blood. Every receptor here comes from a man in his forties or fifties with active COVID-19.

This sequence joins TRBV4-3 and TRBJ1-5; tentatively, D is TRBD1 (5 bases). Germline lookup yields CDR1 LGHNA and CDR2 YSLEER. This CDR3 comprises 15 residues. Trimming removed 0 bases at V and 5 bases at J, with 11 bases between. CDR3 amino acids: CASSQDRGRDQPQHF. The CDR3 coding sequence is TGCGCCAGCAGCCAAGATAGGGGCAGAGATCAGCCCCAGCATTTT.

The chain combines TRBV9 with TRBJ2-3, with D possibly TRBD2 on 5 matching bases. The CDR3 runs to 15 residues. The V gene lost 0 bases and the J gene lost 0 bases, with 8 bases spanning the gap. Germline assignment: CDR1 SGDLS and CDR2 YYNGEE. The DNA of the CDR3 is TGTGCCAGCAGCGTAGGAGGGTCTAGCACAGATACGCAGTATTTT. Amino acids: CASSVGGSSTDTQYF. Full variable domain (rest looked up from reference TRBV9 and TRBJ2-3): DSGVTQTPKHLITATGQRVTLRCSPRSGDLSVYWYQQSLDQGLQFLIQYYNGEERAKGNILERFSAQQFPDLHSELNLSSLELGDSALYFCASSVGGSSTDTQYFGPGTRLTVL.

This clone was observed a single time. The CDR3 region is CASSFRRTNNSPLHF. DNA for the CDR3: TGTGCCAGCAGCTTTAGAAGGACAAATAATTCACCCCTCCACTTT. The chain carries TRBV11-1 and TRBJ1-6, with D possibly matching TRBD1 (5 bases). V gave up 3 bases and J gave up 5 bases, with 11 bases separating them. CDR1 and CDR2 from the germline V gene are SGHAT and FQDESV (reference sequence). CDR3 length: 15 amino acids.

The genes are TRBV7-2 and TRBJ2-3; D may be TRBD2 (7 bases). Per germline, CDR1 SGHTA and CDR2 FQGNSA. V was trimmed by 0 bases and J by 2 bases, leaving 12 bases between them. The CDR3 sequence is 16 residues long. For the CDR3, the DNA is TGTGCCAGCAGCTTAGCGCTGGCGGGGGCCACAGATACGCAGTATTTT. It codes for CASSLALAGATDTQYF.

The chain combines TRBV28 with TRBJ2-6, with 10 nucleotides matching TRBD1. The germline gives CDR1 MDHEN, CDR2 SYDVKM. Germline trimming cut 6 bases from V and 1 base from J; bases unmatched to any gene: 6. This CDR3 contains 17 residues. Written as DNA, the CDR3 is TGTGCCAGCAGGATCGACAGGGGGCGGTCTGGGGCCAACGTCCTGACTTTC. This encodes CASRIDRGRSGANVLTF.

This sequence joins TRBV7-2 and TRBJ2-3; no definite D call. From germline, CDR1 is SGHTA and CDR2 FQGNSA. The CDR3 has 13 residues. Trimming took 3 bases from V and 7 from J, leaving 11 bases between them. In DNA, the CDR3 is TGTGCCAGCAGCTTCTCCAACTCAAATACGCAGTATTTT. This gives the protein CASSFSNSNTQYF.

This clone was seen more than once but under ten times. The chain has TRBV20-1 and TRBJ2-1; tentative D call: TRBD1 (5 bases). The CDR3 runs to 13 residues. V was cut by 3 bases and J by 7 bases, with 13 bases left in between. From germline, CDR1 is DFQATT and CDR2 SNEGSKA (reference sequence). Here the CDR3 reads CSASGRVLNEQFF. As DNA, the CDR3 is TGCAGTGCTAGTGGCAGGGTCTTGAATGAGCAGTTCTTC.

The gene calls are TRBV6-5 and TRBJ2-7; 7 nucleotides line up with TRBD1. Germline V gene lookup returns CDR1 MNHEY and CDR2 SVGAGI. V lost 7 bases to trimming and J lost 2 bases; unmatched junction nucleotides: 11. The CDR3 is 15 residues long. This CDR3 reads CASTPTTGATYEQYF. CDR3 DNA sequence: TGTGCCAGCACTCCGACCACAGGGGCAACCTACGAGCAGTACTTC.

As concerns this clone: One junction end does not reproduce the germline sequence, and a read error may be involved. The CDR3 is CASSLGTSDGYTF. CDR3 sequence (DNA): TGCGCCAGCAGTTTGGGGACTTCGGATGGCTACACCTTC. The chain couples TRBV5-1 to TRBJ1-2; tentatively, D is TRBD1 (5 bases). The CDR3 extends over 13 amino acids. In germline, CDR1 is SGHRS, CDR2 YFSETQ.

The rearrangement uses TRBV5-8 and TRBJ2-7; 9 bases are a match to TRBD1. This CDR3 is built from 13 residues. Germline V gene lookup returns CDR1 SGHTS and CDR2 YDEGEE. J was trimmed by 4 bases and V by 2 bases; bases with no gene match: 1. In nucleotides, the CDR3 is TGTGCCAGCAGCTTACAGGGGGCTTACGAGCAGTACTTC. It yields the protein CASSLQGAYEQYF.

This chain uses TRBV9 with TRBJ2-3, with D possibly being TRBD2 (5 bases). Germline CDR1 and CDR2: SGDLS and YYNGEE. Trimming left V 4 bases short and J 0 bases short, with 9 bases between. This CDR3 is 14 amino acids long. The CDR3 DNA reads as TGTGCCAGCAGCCCGAGCGGTAGCACAGATACGCAGTATTTT. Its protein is CASSPSGSTDTQYF.

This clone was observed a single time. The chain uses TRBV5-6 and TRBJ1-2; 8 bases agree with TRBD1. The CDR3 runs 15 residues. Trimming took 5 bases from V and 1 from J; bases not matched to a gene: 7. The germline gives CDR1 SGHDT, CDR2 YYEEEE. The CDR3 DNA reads TGTGCCAGCAGGGTCGTACAGGGGGTTAACTATGGCTACACCTTC. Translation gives CASRVVQGVNYGYTF.

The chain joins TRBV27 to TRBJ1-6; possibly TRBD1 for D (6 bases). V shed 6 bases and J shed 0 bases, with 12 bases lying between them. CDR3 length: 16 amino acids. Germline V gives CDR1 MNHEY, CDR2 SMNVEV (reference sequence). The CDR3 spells CASSLRQDSYNSPLHF. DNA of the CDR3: TGTGCCAGCAGCCTTCGACAGGACTCCTATAATTCACCCCTCCACTTT.

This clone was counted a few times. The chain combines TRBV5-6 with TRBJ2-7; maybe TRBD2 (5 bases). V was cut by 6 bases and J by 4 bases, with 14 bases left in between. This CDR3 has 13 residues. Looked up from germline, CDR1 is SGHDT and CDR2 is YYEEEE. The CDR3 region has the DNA TGTGCCAGCACCCCACCGGGGAGATACGAGCAGTACTTC. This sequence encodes CASTPPGRYEQYF.

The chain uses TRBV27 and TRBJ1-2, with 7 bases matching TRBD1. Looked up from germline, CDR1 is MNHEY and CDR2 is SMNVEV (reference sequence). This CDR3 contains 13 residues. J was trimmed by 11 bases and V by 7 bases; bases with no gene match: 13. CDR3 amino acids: CASTDPGQRMYTF. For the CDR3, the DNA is TGTGCCAGCACCGATCCGGGACAGCGGATGTACACCTTC.